One and the same sample provided the 8 T cell receptor beta chains below, sequenced in a study of cytomegalovirus exposure and HLA in healthy donors. PCR used 60 Vbeta primers and 13 Jbeta primers. Data came from immunoSEQ multiplex PCR; TCRdb stores just in-frame clones and leaves some out. Of about 160,000 clones in the sample, around 75% were seen once. The sequencing sample was made of PBMCs. The receptors derive from a male donor in good health and CMV-seronegative.

The genes are TRBV15 and TRBJ1-1; TRBD1 matches at 11 bases. V was pared by 3 bases and J by 5 bases, with 2 bases of the junction left unmatched. The CDR3 has 14 residues. Looked up from germline, CDR1 is LNHNV and CDR2 is YYDKDF (reference sequence). CDR3 region: CATSSWDRGTEAFF. For the CDR3, the DNA is TGTGCCACCAGCAGCTGGGACAGGGGGACTGAAGCTTTCTTT.

The chain uses TRBV7-9 and TRBJ2-3, with D perhaps matching TRBD1 (8 bases). The CDR3 contains 14 residues. The V and J ends lost 5 bases and 6 bases respectively, with 15 bases between them. In germline, CDR1 is SEHNR, CDR2 FQNEAQ (reference sequence). The CDR3 loop reads CASSRTGRGDTQYF. CDR3 in DNA: TGTGCCAGCAGCCGGACAGGGAGGGGGGATACGCAGTATTTT.

This chain connects TRBV14 to TRBJ1-1; no firm D call. Germline assignment: CDR1 SGHDN and CDR2 FVKESK. The CDR3 spans 15 residues. V shed 6 bases and J shed 0 bases, with 14 bases lying between them. The DNA of the CDR3 is TGTGCCAGCAGTCCTCTAGACCGACTGAACACTGAAGCTTTCTTT. Protein sequence: CASSPLDRLNTEAFF.

The chain couples TRBV4-1 to TRBJ1-2, with a weak D call TRBD1 (6 bases). Germline loops: CDR1 MGHRA, CDR2 YSYEKL. Trimming pared 3 bases from V and 4 bases from J, leaving 12 bases between. This CDR3 has 14 amino acids. The CDR3 loop reads CASSQVTGIYGYTF. CDR3 sequence (DNA): TGCGCCAGCAGCCAGGTTACAGGGATCTATGGCTACACCTTC.

The rearrangement links TRBV6-6 to TRBJ2-7; TRBD1 is a possible D gene (5 bases). The CDR3 runs 12 residues. Trimming took off 4 bases at V and 6 bases at J, with 10 bases between the two ends. Germline assignment: CDR1 MNHNY and CDR2 SVGAGI (reference sequence). In DNA, the CDR3 is TGTGCCAGCAGTTCCCAGGGTGTCGAGCAGTACTTC. It yields the protein CASSSQGVEQYF.

The rearrangement joins TRBV7-2 to TRBJ2-3; D is possibly TRBD1 (6 bases). The V gene lost 2 bases and the J gene lost 5 bases, with 8 bases spanning the gap. The CDR3 extends over 13 amino acids. Germline V gene lookup returns CDR1 SGHTA and CDR2 FQGNSA. The CDR3 nucleotides read TGTGCCAGCAGCTTAAGAGGGGGAGATACGCAGTATTTT. Translation gives CASSLRGGDTQYF. Full variable domain (missing parts from reference TRBV7-2 and TRBJ2-3): GAGVSQSPSNKVTEKGKDVELRCDPISGHTALYWYRQSLGQGLEFLIYFQGNSAPDKSGLPSDRFSAERTGGSVSTLTIQRTQQEDSAVYLCASSLRGGDTQYFGPGTRLTVL.

In its sample, this clone was seen a few times. Written as DNA, the CDR3 is TGCAGTGCCAAACAGGGGAAGCCCCAGCATTTT. It specifies CSAKQGKPQHF. This chain connects TRBV20-1 to TRBJ1-5, with 7 bases fitting TRBD1. Per the germline V gene, CDR1 is DFQATT and CDR2 is SNEGSKA (reference sequence). Unmatched junction bases numbered 4, after V lost 6 bases and J lost 8 bases. The CDR3 is 11 amino acids.

This clone was detected only once. This chain links TRBV5-6 with TRBJ2-3; D perhaps matches TRBD2 (6 bases). The V gene's germline CDR1 is SGHDT and CDR2 YYEEEE. This CDR3 contains 16 residues. Trimming took off 4 bases at V and 2 bases at J, with 17 bases between the two ends. Here the CDR3 reads CASSQGGIGATDTQYF. CDR3 in DNA: TGTGCCAGCAGCCAAGGAGGGATTGGGGCCACAGATACGCAGTATTTT.